One sample yielded the 26 T cell receptor beta chains listed below, sequenced in a study of radiotherapy plus CTLA-4 blockade in lung cancer. Profiled with immunoSEQ multiplex PCR; TCRdb holds only in-frame clones, not every one. The sample has about 43,000 clones, about two thirds seen once; the top ten hold 20% to 25%. The sequencing here drew on peripheral blood, taken from a patient treated with radiotherapy plus ipilimumab. These receptors were taken from a human donor with non-small cell lung cancer who had a partial response to radiotherapy plus ipilimumab.

The chain carries TRBV5-4 and TRBJ2-7, with a weak D call TRBD1 (6 bases). The CDR3 runs to 15 residues. V gave up 0 bases and J gave up 0 bases, with 10 bases separating them. Germline CDR1 and CDR2: SGHNT and YYREEE (reference sequence). The CDR3 loop is CASSLGQDSSYEQYF. The CDR3 DNA follows: TGTGCCAGCAGCTTGGGACAGGACAGCTCCTACGAGCAGTACTTC.

The chain is built from TRBV5-4 and TRBJ2-7; 9 nucleotides align to TRBD2. The CDR3 has 16 residues. The germline gives CDR1 SGHNT, CDR2 YYREEE (reference sequence). J gave up 0 bases and V 2 bases, and 6 bases lay outside the gene matches. This CDR3 is CASSLAGGYSSYEQYF. CDR3 nucleotide sequence: TGTGCCAGCAGCTTAGCGGGAGGTTATAGCTCCTACGAGCAGTACTTC.

The V call is TRBV25-1, the J call TRBJ2-1; 7 bases are shared with TRBD1. Germline values: CDR1 MGHDK, CDR2 SYGVNS. V shed 9 bases, J shed 5 bases, and the junction held 7 bases outside the gene matches. The CDR3 runs 13 residues. The CDR3 nucleotides are TGTGCCAGTGCCTGGACAGGTGACAATGAGCAGTTCTTC. The encoded protein is CASAWTGDNEQFF.

The chain links TRBV5-4 to TRBJ2-2, with TRBD1 as a possible D gene (6 bases). In germline, CDR1 is SGHNT, CDR2 YYREEE (reference sequence). The CDR3 spans 15 residues. The ends were cut back, 4 bases at V and 4 bases at J, with 14 bases in the middle. The DNA for the CDR3 is TGTGCCAGCAGCCCCCGACAGGCGATCACCGGGGAGCTGTTTTTT. This encodes CASSPRQAITGELFF.

The chain joins TRBV6-1 to TRBJ1-2; D not resolved. This CDR3 is built from 14 residues. The germline gives CDR1 MNHNS, CDR2 SASEGT. With 6 bases removed from V and 4 bases from J, the gap between germline ends came to 15 bases. The CDR3 sequence is CASRSLEAGYGYTF. The CDR3 region has the DNA TGTGCCAGCAGATCCCTCGAGGCTGGCTATGGCTACACCTTC.

The gene calls are TRBV6-5 and TRBJ2-7; 7 nucleotides agree with TRBD1. Per germline, CDR1 MNHEY and CDR2 SVGAGI. The CDR3 runs to 12 residues. V shed 5 bases, J shed 3 bases, and the junction held 1 base outside the gene matches. Here the CDR3 reads CASSGDSYEQYF. The CDR3 DNA reads as TGTGCCAGCAGTGGGGACAGCTACGAGCAGTACTTC.

This clone appeared a single time. This sequence joins TRBV11-2 and TRBJ2-1; 8 positions match TRBD1. The length of the CDR3 is 15 residues. Germline V gene lookup returns CDR1 SGHAT and CDR2 FQNNGV. The ends lost 1 base at V and 8 bases at J; junction bases unmatched: 7. CDR3 DNA: TGTGCCAGCAGCTTAGGGGACAGGCCTTTAGATGAGCAGTTCTTC. Protein product: CASSLGDRPLDEQFF.

V gene TRBV5-6 combines with J gene TRBJ2-2; 7 positions agree with TRBD2. V lost 2 bases to trimming and J lost 2 bases; unmatched junction nucleotides: 6. Germline loops: CDR1 SGHDT, CDR2 YYEEEE. The CDR3 totals 16 residues. The CDR3 DNA sequence: TGTGCCAGCAGCTTTGGGCTAGCGGCTAACACCGGGGAGCTGTTTTTT. It translates to CASSFGLAANTGELFF.

The J gene is TRBJ1-1, the V gene TRBV4-3; D gene uncertain. V lost 1 base and J lost 0, with 3 bases in between. Germline CDR1 LGHNA, CDR2 YSLEER. There are 13 residues in the CDR3. CDR3 sequence (DNA): TGCGCCAGCAGCCAAGCCATGAACACTGAAGCTTTCTTT. This encodes CASSQAMNTEAFF.

This chain uses TRBV29-1 with TRBJ1-6, with 7 bases fitting TRBD1. V gave up 5 bases and J gave up 6 bases; unmatched junction bases: 4. CDR3 length: 13 amino acids. Per germline, CDR1 SQVTM and CDR2 ANQGSEA. The CDR3 loop reads CSVLTGTNSPLHF. The CDR3 coding sequence is TGCAGCGTTCTGACAGGGACTAATTCACCCCTCCACTTT.

The chain employs TRBV6-5 and TRBJ2-1, with D unclear. The V end was cut by 6 bases, the J end by 5 bases, with 17 bases between. The CDR3 runs 15 residues. In germline, CDR1 is MNHEY, CDR2 SVGAGI. In nucleotides, the CDR3 is TGTGCCAGCAGCAGCAGGTCGAGTCCCCACAATGAGCAGTTCTTC. Encoded protein: CASSSRSSPHNEQFF.

The rearrangement uses TRBV29-1 and TRBJ2-2; 8 bases match TRBD1. This CDR3 has 15 amino acids. V shed 7 bases and J 5 bases; nucleotides not matched to a gene: 12. CDR1 is SQVTM and CDR2 is ANQGSEA in the germline V gene. The CDR3 is CSGRGGQGRTGELFF. The CDR3 DNA follows: TGCAGCGGGCGGGGCGGACAGGGAAGAACCGGGGAGCTGTTTTTT.

The chain joins TRBV7-9 to TRBJ2-2, with 8 positions matching TRBD2. The CDR3 totals 16 residues. V was clipped by 3 bases and J by 3 bases; unmatched bases: 6. Germline-derived CDR1 and CDR2 are SEHNR and FQNEAQ (reference sequence). The CDR3 here is CASSLPLAVDTGELFF. The CDR3 DNA is TGTGCCAGCAGCTTGCCACTAGCGGTAGACACCGGGGAGCTGTTTTTT.

The chain couples TRBV1 to TRBJ1-1; the tabulated D call, TRBD1, remains unverified against the DNA. TRBV1 represents a pseudogene. The CDR3 extends over 14 amino acids. CDR3 sequence reads: CTSLTSRWNTEAFF. The DNA for the CDR3 is TGCACCAGCCTGACATCCAGGTGGAACACTGAAGCTTTCTTT.

This clone was seen only a few times. V gene TRBV14 combines with J gene TRBJ2-3, with 8 bases lining up with TRBD2. The CDR3 length is 17 residues. Germline CDR1 reads SGHDN; CDR2 reads FVKESK. V was pared by 0 bases and J by 6 bases, with 11 bases of the junction left unmatched. The CDR3 spells CASSQDPGGSGADTQYF. The CDR3 coding sequence is TGTGCCAGCAGCCAAGATCCCGGGGGTAGCGGGGCGGATACGCAGTATTTT.

V gene TRBV6-5 combines with J gene TRBJ1-1, with D tentatively TRBD1 (6 bases). CDR3 length equals 14 residues. Germline CDR1 is MNHEY and CDR2 is SVGAGI. Deletions cut 6 bases from V and 1 base from J, with 12 bases between. The DNA of the CDR3 is TGTGCCAGCAGACAAAGGACAGAGAACACTGAAGCTTTCTTT. Amino acids: CASRQRTENTEAFF.

The CDR3 nucleotides read TGTGCCAGCAGCTTAGGGACTTTCTACAATGAGCAGTTCTTC. This encodes CASSLGTFYNEQFF. V and J are TRBV7-2 and TRBJ2-1, with D tentatively TRBD2 (5 bases). This CDR3 has 14 residues. The germline V gene encodes CDR1 SGHTA and CDR2 FQGNSA. Trimming pared 1 base from V and 3 bases from J, leaving 7 bases between.

The gene calls are TRBV5-6 and TRBJ2-7, with 12 bases identical to TRBD2. Germline V gene sequence: CDR1 SGHDT, CDR2 YYEEEE. The CDR3 is 15 amino acids. The trim removed 0 bases at V and 7 bases at J, leaving 5 bases unmatched. The CDR3 here is CASSLALAGGEEQYF. DNA of the CDR3: TGTGCCAGCAGCTTGGCGCTAGCGGGAGGGGAGGAGCAGTACTTC.

This clone has just a few counts. The chain links TRBV7-3 to TRBJ1-1, with D possibly matching TRBD1 (6 bases). The germline V and J ends were trimmed by 5 bases and 4 bases, with 11 bases remaining between them. Germline V gene data show CDR1 as SGHTA and CDR2 as FQGTGA. This CDR3 contains 13 residues. The CDR3 protein is CASSVQGSTEAFF. CDR3 sequence (DNA): TGTGCCAGCAGCGTGCAGGGGAGCACTGAAGCTTTCTTT.

The chain links TRBV5-1 to TRBJ2-5; TRBD2 is a possible D gene (5 bases). The CDR3 has 14 residues. The V end lost 0 bases, the J end lost 2 bases, and 8 bases lay between the germline ends. Germline V gene data show CDR1 as SGHRS and CDR2 as YFSETQ. CDR3 amino acids: CASSLAGSQETQYF. In DNA form, the CDR3 reads TGCGCCAGCAGCTTGGCGGGAAGTCAAGAGACCCAGTACTTC. The variable domain in full, with the rest retrieved from reference TRBV5-1 and TRBJ2-5, is KAGVTQTPRYLIKTRGQQVTLSCSPISGHRSVSWYQQTPGQGLQFLFEYFSETQRNKGNFPGRFSGRQFSNSRSEMNVSTLELGDSALYLCASSLAGSQETQYFGPGTRLLVL.

The V and J genes are TRBV5-4 and TRBJ2-3; 8 nucleotides line up with TRBD1. Germline CDR1 and CDR2: SGHNT and YYREEE (reference sequence). V gave up 2 bases and J gave up 5 bases; unmatched junction bases: 1. This CDR3 is 13 amino acids long. CDR3 in amino acids: CASSFTGGDTQYF. The CDR3 DNA follows: TGTGCCAGCAGCTTTACAGGGGGAGATACGCAGTATTTT.

This chain links TRBV7-3 with TRBJ2-1, with D perhaps matching TRBD2 (6 bases). Germline V gene sequence: CDR1 SGHTA, CDR2 FQGTGA. Trimming cost V 3 bases and J 9 bases, with 6 bases left between them. The CDR3 contains 11 residues. CDR3 DNA sequence: TGTGCCAGCAGCTTGGGAGGTGAGCAGTTCTTC. Its protein is CASSLGGEQFF.

The chain has TRBV6-1 and TRBJ2-5; a weak D match, TRBD1 (6 bases). The germline V gene has CDR1 MNHNS and CDR2 SASEGT. Between the trimmed V and J ends, which lost 4 bases and 2 bases, there was a span of 14 bases. The CDR3 runs to 15 residues. CDR3 DNA: TGTGCCAGCAGTGGAGGGGGACAAGGACAAGAGACCCAGTACTTC. Protein sequence: CASSGGGQGQETQYF.

The chain combines TRBV11-2 with TRBJ1-6; 7 bases fit TRBD1. V lost 4 bases, J lost 9 bases, and 12 bases stayed unmatched. Per germline, CDR1 SGHAT and CDR2 FQNNGV. This CDR3 has 16 residues. The CDR3 reads CASSSFGGDSISPLHF. The CDR3, as DNA: TGTGCCAGCAGCTCCTTCGGTGGGGACAGCATTTCACCCCTCCACTTT.

This chain joins TRBV18 and TRBJ2-2; D gene unclear. CDR3 size: 15 residues. Trimming cost V 0 bases and J 4 bases, with 9 bases left between them. CDR1 is KGHSH and CDR2 is LQKENI in the germline V gene. The CDR3 DNA is TGTGCCAGCTCACCACCGACCACAGCCACCGGGGAGCTGTTTTTT. This sequence encodes CASSPPTTATGELFF.

The V call is TRBV6-5, the J call TRBJ2-5, with D possibly matching TRBD2 (5 bases). The CDR3 sequence is 14 residues long. CDR1 is MNHEY and CDR2 is SVGAGI in the germline V gene. The germline V and J ends were trimmed by 6 bases and 11 bases, with 22 bases remaining between them. Written as DNA, the CDR3 is TGTGCCAGCAGCTATCCGGGGTACCCTGGGGAGCAGTACTTC. Its translation: CASSYPGYPGEQYF.